The source of this T cell receptor beta chain is a study of CD8 T cells in ankylosing spondylitis. In its sample, this clonotype was seen a few times. The antigen remains undetermined. TCRdb processed the 5' RACE reads anew with MiXCR; each CDR3 protein has one entry. The table includes about 140,000 distinct CDR3 sequences, about 7% detected once. This CDR3 has 16 residues. Germline values: CDR1 SGHKS, CDR2 YYEKEE (reference sequence). Between the trimmed V and J ends, which lost 1 base and 4 bases, there was a span of 17 bases. Points from the study as a whole: There was reportedly significant enrichment of clones that were disease-linked in matched ankylosing spondylitis synovial fluid.

The clonotype originates from a female donor with ankylosing spondylitis or in good health (not recorded which). The V call is TRBV5-5, the J call TRBJ1-1; perhaps TRBD1 as D (6 bases). The sequencing sample was made of blood, either unsorted or a sorted T cell fraction (not recorded which). The CDR3 region is CASSLMAGAFGTEAFF. CDR3 nucleotide sequence: TGTGCCAGCAGCTTGATGGCGGGGGCGTTTGGCACTGAAGCTTTCTTT. Supplemented by reference TRBV5-5 and TRBJ1-1, the full variable domain reads DAGVTQSPTHLIKTRGQQVTLRCSPISGHKSVSWYQQVLGQGPQFIFQYYEKEERGRGNFPDRFSARQFPNYSSELNVNALLLGDSALYLCASSLMAGAFGTEAFFGQGTRLTVV.